What follows are 17 T cell receptor beta chains derived from one specimen sequenced in a study of CD8 T cells in ankylosing spondylitis. From the 5' RACE reads, TCRdb called clonotypes with MiXCR, one entry per CDR3 protein. The table shows 300,000 to 350,000 distinct CDR3 sequences, with roughly 20% occurring only once. The sample was blood, either unsorted or a sorted T cell fraction (not recorded which). The receptor source for this set is a female donor with ankylosing spondylitis or in good health (not recorded which).

This clonotype turned up a few times. The rearrangement joins TRBV5-1 to TRBJ2-1; 9 positions match TRBD2. CDR3 size: 15 residues. V shed 1 base, J shed 8 bases, and the junction held 7 bases outside the gene matches. From germline, CDR1 is SGHRS and CDR2 YFSETQ. CDR3 loop: CASSLSLAGVDEQFF. The CDR3 DNA reads as TGCGCCAGCAGCTTGAGTTTAGCGGGAGTGGATGAGCAGTTCTTC.

The rearrangement uses TRBV7-9 and TRBJ1-2, with 10 bases that match TRBD1. There are 14 residues in the CDR3. Germline assignment: CDR1 SEHNR and CDR2 FQNEAQ (reference sequence). V lost 5 bases to trimming and J lost 2 bases; unmatched junction nucleotides: 2. The CDR3 sequence is CASSRGQGNYGYTF. Here the CDR3 DNA reads TGTGCCAGCAGCCGGGGACAGGGGAACTATGGCTACACCTTC.

This clonotype was seen more than once but under ten times. The chain links TRBV28 to TRBJ2-2; 11 positions match TRBD2. Germline V CDR1 and CDR2: MDHEN, SYDVKM. The CDR3 spans 16 residues. Unmatched junction bases numbered 8, after V lost 5 bases and J lost 6 bases. The CDR3 loop reads CASSHSSGRFPGELFF. The CDR3 DNA sequence: TGTGCCAGCAGTCACTCTAGCGGGAGGTTCCCCGGGGAGCTGTTTTTT.

This clonotype was recorded a few times. V usage is TRBV5-5 and J usage is TRBJ2-3; 7 bases match TRBD2. CDR3 length: 16 residues. The V gene's germline CDR1 is SGHKS and CDR2 YYEKEE (reference sequence). V was pared by 4 bases and J by 5 bases, with 13 bases of the junction left unmatched. As DNA, the CDR3 is TGTGCCAGCAGCCTACAAAGCGGGACGGGTTTAGATACGCAGTATTTT. Translating it yields CASSLQSGTGLDTQYF. Combining the CDR3 with reference TRBV5-5 and TRBJ2-3 gives the whole variable domain DAGVTQSPTHLIKTRGQQVTLRCSPISGHKSVSWYQQVLGQGPQFIFQYYEKEERGRGNFPDRFSARQFPNYSSELNVNALLLGDSALYLCASSLQSGTGLDTQYFGPGTRLTVL.

This rearrangement joins TRBV7-9 to TRBJ2-1; D is perhaps TRBD2 (6 bases). The CDR3 covers 17 residues. Trimming left V 0 bases short and J 2 bases short, with 14 bases between. Germline V lookup: CDR1 SEHNR, CDR2 FQNEAQ (reference sequence). The CDR3 DNA is TGTGCCAGCAGCTTAGCGCTTGCGGGACCGACCTACAATGAGCAGTTCTTC. Encoded protein: CASSLALAGPTYNEQFF. The full variable domain, its missing parts supplied by reference TRBV7-9 and TRBJ2-1, is DTGVSQNPRHKITKRGQNVTFRCDPISEHNRLYWYRQTLGQGPEFLTYFQNEAQLEKSRLLSDRFSAERPKGSFSTLEIQRTEQGDSAMYLCASSLALAGPTYNEQFFGPGTRLTVL.

This clonotype was seen more than once but under ten times. V is TRBV27 and J is TRBJ2-7, with 8 bases fitting TRBD2. Germline CDR1 and CDR2: MNHEY and SMNVEV (reference sequence). The CDR3 has 14 amino acids. V dropped 6 bases and J dropped 0; count of bases not matched to a gene: 4. The CDR3, as DNA: TGTGCCAGCAGGAGCGGGAGACACTCCTACGAGCAGTACTTC. Amino acid sequence: CASRSGRHSYEQYF.

This clonotype has a handful of counts. This rearrangement joins TRBV11-3 to TRBJ2-7, with D possibly matching TRBD2 (5 bases). The germline gives CDR1 SGHNT, CDR2 YENEEA. The germline V and J ends were trimmed by 5 bases and 2 bases, with 19 bases remaining between them. This CDR3 is 16 amino acids long. This CDR3 reads CASSPNTARATYEQYF. The CDR3 DNA is TGTGCCAGCAGCCCTAACACCGCGAGGGCCACCTACGAGCAGTACTTC.

V and J are TRBV27 and TRBJ2-7; TRBD1 might be the D (5 bases). V lost 6 bases and J lost 1, with 7 bases in between. The CDR3 spans 12 residues. Germline-derived CDR1 and CDR2 are MNHEY and SMNVEV (reference sequence). The DNA for the CDR3 is TGTGCCAGCAGAACAGGATCCTACGAGCAGTACTTC. Translated: CASRTGSYEQYF.

The CDR3 DNA reads TGTGCCACCAGCAGTCGGAGGGCCCACACCGGGGAGCTGTTTTTT. Translation: CATSSRRAHTGELFF. The V gene is TRBV15, the J gene TRBJ2-2; weak D call: TRBD2 (6 bases). The germline CDR1 and CDR2 sequences are LNHNV and YYDKDF (reference sequence). The V gene lost 3 bases and the J gene lost 3 bases, with 11 bases spanning the gap. There are 15 residues in the CDR3.

This clonotype has a handful of counts. The gene calls are TRBV20-1 and TRBJ2-1; TRBD2 agrees at 13 bases. V lost 5 bases to trimming and J lost 1 base; unmatched junction nucleotides: 17. The CDR3 extends over 20 amino acids. Germline V gene data show CDR1 as DFQATT and CDR2 as SNEGSKA (reference sequence). The CDR3 spells CSAYAQLGTSGIKSYNEQFF. The CDR3 bases are TGCAGTGCTTACGCCCAGCTCGGGACTAGCGGGATAAAGTCCTACAATGAGCAGTTCTTC.

This clonotype was seen a few times. CDR3 amino acids: CASSLGSSNSPLHF. CDR3 DNA sequence: TGCGCCAGCAGCCTCGGTTCCAGTAATTCACCCCTCCACTTT. This chain links TRBV4-3 with TRBJ1-6; D call uncertain. Per the germline V gene, CDR1 is LGHNA and CDR2 is YSLEER. V gave up 4 bases and J gave up 6 bases, with 10 bases separating them. The CDR3 consists of 14 residues.

This clonotype was seen ten or more times. The rearrangement uses TRBV29-1 and TRBJ2-3; 7 bases map to TRBD1. The ends lost 3 bases at V and 5 bases at J; junction bases unmatched: 2. The CDR3 length is 12 residues. The germline gives CDR1 SQVTM, CDR2 ANQGSEA. As DNA, the CDR3 is TGCAGCGTTGATGCAGGGGGAGATACGCAGTATTTT. It encodes CSVDAGGDTQYF.

Many counts were recorded for this clonotype. This chain uses TRBV20-1 with TRBJ1-2; tentative D call: TRBD1 (5 bases). Germline V gives CDR1 DFQATT, CDR2 SNEGSKA (reference sequence). Trimming pared 4 bases from V and 8 bases from J, leaving 14 bases between. This CDR3 spans 12 amino acids. The CDR3 DNA reads as TGCAGTGCTAAGGGGAACGGGGGAGGCTACACCTTC. Protein: CSAKGNGGGYTF.

The chain has TRBV7-6 and TRBJ1-6; 7 nucleotides line up with TRBD1. Germline CDR1 and CDR2: SGHVS and FNYEAQ. This CDR3 comprises 23 residues. V dropped 1 base and J dropped 6; count of bases not matched to a gene: 27. CDR3: CASSLVQAPSAETGSGPNSPLHF. The CDR3 bases are TGTGCCAGCAGCTTAGTTCAGGCTCCGTCCGCTGAGACAGGGTCCGGGCCTAATTCACCCCTCCACTTT. Drawing the rest from reference TRBV7-6 and TRBJ1-6, the complete variable domain is GAGVSQSPRYKVTKRGQDVALRCDPISGHVSLYWYRQALGQGPEFLTYFNYEAQQDKSGLPNDRFSAERPEGSISTLTIQRTEQRDSAMYRCASSLVQAPSAETGSGPNSPLHFGNGTRLTVT.

This clonotype was recorded a few times. This chain connects TRBV5-1 to TRBJ2-5; D uncertain. Trimming removed 0 bases at V and 1 base at J, with 16 bases between. Germline CDR1 reads SGHRS; CDR2 reads YFSETQ. The CDR3 sequence is 17 residues long. The CDR3 region has the DNA TGCGCCAGCAGCTTGGGGCTGAACTACCTTCTCCAAGAGACCCAGTACTTC. This sequence encodes CASSLGLNYLLQETQYF.

This clonotype has at least ten counts. The V gene is TRBV5-1, the J gene TRBJ2-3; the D is unclear. The germline V gene has CDR1 SGHRS and CDR2 YFSETQ. Trimming pared 3 bases from V and 5 bases from J, leaving 10 bases between. CDR3 size: 13 residues. CDR3 nucleotide sequence: TGCGCCAGCAGCTCGCCCCCGGGAGATACGCAGTATTTT. The encoded protein is CASSSPPGDTQYF.

There are a few counts of this clonotype. The V and J genes are TRBV7-2 and TRBJ1-1; a possible D gene is TRBD1 (5 bases). The CDR3 is made up of 15 amino acids. Germline V CDR1 and CDR2: SGHTA, FQGNSA. V was trimmed by 4 bases and J by 2 bases, leaving 14 bases between them. The chain's CDR3 is CASSSLTGINTEAFF. The DNA for the CDR3 is TGTGCCAGCAGCTCCCTAACAGGAATAAACACTGAAGCTTTCTTT.